One and the same sample provided the 29 T cell receptor beta chains below, sequenced in a study of beta chain features in type 1 diabetes. Investigators reverse transcribed all isolated RNA, so they sequenced expressed TCRB transcripts. Clones were sequenced by immunoSEQ multiplex PCR, and TCRdb holds only the in-frame ones, with some missing. The data hold over 700,000 clones, with 15% to 20% observed a single time. Sequencing was done on a sample of naive CD4+ T cells from blood. Source of these receptors: a young woman in good health.

This clone was seen a few times. This chain joins TRBV5-8 and TRBJ2-1; 9 bases line up with TRBD1. After removal of 4 bases from V and 8 bases from J, the junction contained 7 bases not matched to a gene. The CDR3 extends over 14 amino acids. Germline values: CDR1 SGHTS, CDR2 YDEGEE. The CDR3 DNA is TGTGCCAGCAGCCAGGACAGGGGCAGGGATGAGCAGTTCTTC. The encoded protein is CASSQDRGRDEQFF.

A few counts support this clone. The V and J genes are TRBV28 and TRBJ2-7; 8 nucleotides line up with TRBD2. The CDR3 extends over 14 amino acids. Germline loops: CDR1 MDHEN, CDR2 SYDVKM. V gave up 3 bases and J gave up 0 bases; unmatched junction bases: 1. The DNA of the CDR3 is TGTGCCAGCAGTTTTAGCGGGAACTCCTACGAGCAGTACTTC. It is translated as CASSFSGNSYEQYF. The complete variable domain, with remaining parts taken from reference TRBV28 and TRBJ2-7, reads DVKVTQSSRYLVKRTGEKVFLECVQDMDHENMFWYRQDPGLGLRLIYFSYDVKMKEKGDIPEGYSVSREKKERFSLILESASTNQTSMYLCASSFSGNSYEQYFGPGTRLTVT.

This clone has a handful of counts. The chain has TRBV5-1 and TRBJ2-1, with 10 bases lining up with TRBD2. Losses at the gene ends were 2 bases for V and 4 bases for J; bases not matched to a gene: 6. CDR1 is SGHRS, CDR2 YFSETQ, per germline. The CDR3 covers 16 residues. Written as DNA, the CDR3 is TGCGCCAGCAGCTTAGGGCTAGCGGGAGTATACAATGAGCAGTTCTTC. Translating gives CASSLGLAGVYNEQFF.

This chain connects TRBV13 to TRBJ2-2; D may be TRBD2 (5 bases). Trimming removed 5 bases at V and 4 bases at J, with 14 bases between. The CDR3 spans 15 residues. CDR1 and CDR2 (germline): PRHDT, FYEKMQ (reference sequence). CDR3 coding DNA: TGTGCCAGCAGCCAACGAGTAGCGCTCACCGGGGAGCTGTTTTTT. Translation gives CASSQRVALTGELFF. The whole variable domain, filled in from reference TRBV13 and TRBJ2-2, reads AAGVIQSPRHLIKEKRETATLKCYPIPRHDTVYWYQQGPGQDPQFLISFYEKMQSDKGSIPDRFSAQQFSDYHSELNMSSLELGDSALYFCASSQRVALTGELFFGEGSRLTVL.

The rearrangement uses TRBV19 and TRBJ2-2; D is perhaps TRBD2 (5 bases). There are 16 residues in the CDR3. Germline V gene data show CDR1 as LNHDA and CDR2 as SQIVND (reference sequence). Trimming pared 3 bases from V and 0 bases from J, leaving 11 bases between. For the CDR3, the DNA is TGTGCCAGTAGTATTTTTGGGGAGCCGAACACCGGGGAGCTGTTTTTT. It codes for CASSIFGEPNTGELFF.

This clone was counted a few times. CDR3 residues: CASSLRPGLGAYIQYF. DNA for the CDR3: TGTGCCAGCAGCTTAAGACCGGGACTAGGAGCTTACATTCAGTACTTC. This sequence joins TRBV7-2 and TRBJ2-4; 8 positions match TRBD2. The ends lost 2 bases at V and 8 bases at J; junction bases unmatched: 11. The length of the CDR3 is 16 residues. Per germline, CDR1 SGHTA and CDR2 FQGNSA.

The chain carries TRBV7-9 and TRBJ1-2; TRBD1 might be the D (6 bases). The CDR3 loop spans 15 amino acids. V lost 5 bases, J lost 3 bases, and 16 bases lay in between. Germline V lookup: CDR1 SEHNR, CDR2 FQNEAQ (reference sequence). The CDR3 protein is CASSPRQGRDYGYTF. CDR3 DNA: TGTGCCAGCAGCCCTCGGCAGGGGCGGGACTATGGCTACACCTTC.

There are a few counts of this clone. The chain recombines TRBV10-3 with TRBJ2-7, with 7 bases fitting TRBD2. Germline trimming cut 4 bases from V and 6 bases from J; bases unmatched to any gene: 9. Germline CDR1 and CDR2: ENHRY and SYGVKD. The CDR3 totals 14 residues. The CDR3 coding sequence is TGTGCCATCAGTGGTGGCGGGAGCGTTGGCGAGCAGTACTTC. Its translation: CAISGGGSVGEQYF.

J is TRBJ1-2 and V is TRBV7-8; D remains unclear. Trimming removed 1 base from V and 6 bases from J, with 12 bases in between. CDR3 length: 14 amino acids. Germline CDR1 and CDR2: SGHVS and FQNEAQ. The CDR3 here is CASSLVLRVDGYTF. The DNA of the CDR3 is TGTGCCAGCAGCTTAGTACTCCGGGTGGATGGCTACACCTTC.

This clone showed up just a few times. The chain is built from TRBV7-2 and TRBJ2-3, with D perhaps TRBD2 (6 bases). CDR3 length: 14 amino acids. The germline V and J ends were trimmed by 0 bases and 5 bases, with 9 bases remaining between them. Germline V gives CDR1 SGHTA, CDR2 FQGNSA. The CDR3 nucleotides are TGTGCCAGCAGCTTAGCGCGGGGTGGAGATACGCAGTATTTT. Translation gives CASSLARGGDTQYF. Full variable domain (outside the CDR3, taken from reference TRBV7-2 and TRBJ2-3): GAGVSQSPSNKVTEKGKDVELRCDPISGHTALYWYRQSLGQGLEFLIYFQGNSAPDKSGLPSDRFSAERTGGSVSTLTIQRTQQEDSAVYLCASSLARGGDTQYFGPGTRLTVL.

This clone was seen only a few times. V and J are TRBV2 and TRBJ1-5; tentative D call: TRBD1 (6 bases). Trimming shortened V by 3 bases and J by 1 base, and 22 bases separated the two germline ends. The CDR3 consists of 19 residues. Germline V lookup: CDR1 SNHLY, CDR2 FYNNEI. In nucleotides, the CDR3 is TGTGCCAGCAGTGACAACGACAGGTTCGACCGAGCAAGCAATCAGCCCCAGCATTTT. This translates into CASSDNDRFDRASNQPQHF.

The rearrangement uses TRBV18 and TRBJ2-5, with TRBD2 identical over 11 bases. CDR1 and CDR2 from the germline V gene are KGHSH and LQKENI. Losses at the gene ends were 3 bases for V and 2 bases for J; bases not matched to a gene: 2. There are 15 residues in the CDR3. The CDR3 nucleotides read TGTGCCAGCTCACCTACTAGCGGGAGTCAAGAGACCCAGTACTTC. It specifies CASSPTSGSQETQYF.

In this sample, this clone turned up a few times. This sequence joins TRBV7-3 and TRBJ2-5; TRBD2 matches 7 bases. Germline V gene lookup returns CDR1 SGHTA and CDR2 FQGTGA. This CDR3 is 14 amino acids long. V lost 8 bases, J lost 5 bases, and 11 bases stayed unmatched. CDR3 nucleotide sequence: TGTGCCAGCCGATATGGACTAGGGGTCGAGACCCAGTACTTC. It yields the protein CASRYGLGVETQYF.

This clone has only a few counts. This sequence joins TRBV2 and TRBJ2-2; TRBD1 might be the D (5 bases). The V end was cut by 4 bases, the J end by 5 bases, with 5 bases between. The CDR3 loop spans 12 amino acids. Germline V gene sequence: CDR1 SNHLY, CDR2 FYNNEI. CDR3: CASSAGTGELFF. The CDR3 coding sequence is TGTGCCAGCAGTGCAGGGACCGGGGAGCTGTTTTTT.

The CDR3, as DNA: TGTGCCAGCATCGGATTTCTGCGGAAGATCACAGATACGCAGTATTTT. Its protein product is CASIGFLRKITDTQYF. The rearrangement uses TRBV28 and TRBJ2-3; D is undetermined. With 7 bases removed from V and 2 bases from J, the gap between germline ends came to 19 bases. Germline CDR1 reads MDHEN; CDR2 reads SYDVKM. There are 16 residues in the CDR3.

V gene TRBV18 combines with J gene TRBJ2-1, with D perhaps assigned TRBD1 or TRBD2 (5 bases each). V was clipped by 3 bases and J by 6 bases, with 21 bases between them. The germline CDR1 and CDR2 sequences are KGHSH and LQKENI. The length of the CDR3 is 17 residues. CDR3 protein: CASSPRLATFGANEQFF. CDR3 coding DNA: TGTGCCAGCTCACCTCGGCTAGCTACATTTGGGGCCAATGAGCAGTTCTTC.

This clone was recorded a few times. The genes are TRBV28 and TRBJ1-5, with TRBD1 as a possible D gene (6 bases). V was shortened by 5 bases and J by 4 bases, with 12 bases between the two germline ends. Germline V lookup: CDR1 MDHEN, CDR2 SYDVKM. The CDR3 consists of 14 residues. The CDR3 region is CASSTHRDNQPQHF. The CDR3 DNA reads as TGTGCCAGCAGTACTCACAGGGATAATCAGCCCCAGCATTTT.

This clone was detected only a few times. The V call is TRBV29-1, the J call TRBJ2-1, with 9 bases lining up with TRBD2. This CDR3 comprises 19 residues. The germline V gene has CDR1 SQVTM and CDR2 ANQGSEA. V lost 0 bases and J lost 0; bases outside the gene matches: 12. This chain's CDR3 is CSVEDRGISGRSSYNEQFF. Written as DNA, the CDR3 is TGCAGCGTTGAAGATCGGGGGATTAGCGGGAGAAGCTCCTACAATGAGCAGTTCTTC.

The V call is TRBV7-2, the J call TRBJ2-5; D is uncertain. Trimming cost V 3 bases and J 3 bases, with 11 bases left between them. The CDR3 length is 14 residues. Germline-derived CDR1 and CDR2 are SGHTA and FQGNSA. CDR3 in DNA: TGTGCCAGCAGCTTTGATACAGCCGAAGAGACCCAGTACTTC. This codes for CASSFDTAEETQYF.

The sample holds a few counts of this clone. The CDR3 spells CASSTGTSYNEQFF. Here the CDR3 DNA reads TGTGCCAGCAGCACCGGGACAAGCTACAATGAGCAGTTCTTC. The rearrangement uses TRBV27 and TRBJ2-1, with D perhaps TRBD1 (6 bases). The V end was cut by 6 bases, the J end by 3 bases, with 12 bases between. The germline V gene has CDR1 MNHEY and CDR2 SMNVEV (reference sequence). The CDR3 totals 14 residues.

The CDR3 reads CASSQDRAEYIAKNIQYF. CDR3 nucleotides: TGTGCCAGCAGCCAAGATCGGGCAGAATACATAGCCAAAAACATTCAGTACTTC. V usage is TRBV4-2 and J usage is TRBJ2-4; D unclear. The V and J ends lost 0 bases and 0 bases respectively, with 15 bases between them. The CDR3 sequence is 18 residues long. The V gene's germline CDR1 is LGHNA and CDR2 YNFKEQ.

V and J are TRBV7-2 and TRBJ2-1; 8 nucleotides match TRBD2. Germline assignment: CDR1 SGHTA and CDR2 FQGNSA. This CDR3 has 14 amino acids. The ends lost 8 bases at V and 6 bases at J; junction bases unmatched: 9. CDR3 protein: CASREAGGGNEQFF. For the CDR3, the DNA is TGTGCCAGCCGGGAGGCGGGAGGAGGCAATGAGCAGTTCTTC.

This sequence joins TRBV4-2 and TRBJ2-7, with 7 nucleotides matching TRBD2. From germline, CDR1 is LGHNA and CDR2 YNFKEQ. J gave up 2 bases and V 0 bases, and 4 bases lay outside the gene matches. There are 15 residues in the CDR3. This chain's CDR3 is CASSQDRLAAYEQYF. Written as DNA, the CDR3 is TGTGCCAGCAGCCAAGACCGGCTAGCGGCCTACGAGCAGTACTTC.

With respect to this clone: Other DNA sequences of this sample code for an identical CDR3. J is TRBJ2-3 and V is TRBV28; no firm D call. Trimming took off 2 bases at V and 1 base at J, with 4 bases between the two ends. The V gene's germline CDR1 is MDHEN and CDR2 SYDVKM. This CDR3 is built from 13 residues. CDR3 nucleotides: TGTGCCAGCAGTTTAGGGCGCACAGATACGCAGTATTTT. Amino acids: CASSLGRTDTQYF. Full variable domain (missing parts from reference TRBV28 and TRBJ2-3): DVKVTQSSRYLVKRTGEKVFLECVQDMDHENMFWYRQDPGLGLRLIYFSYDVKMKEKGDIPEGYSVSREKKERFSLILESASTNQTSMYLCASSLGRTDTQYFGPGTRLTVL.

V gene TRBV15 combines with J gene TRBJ1-1, with 7 bases matching TRBD1. The CDR3 contains 15 residues. Germline V CDR1 and CDR2: LNHNV, YYDKDF (reference sequence). Trimming took 2 bases from V and 1 from J; bases not matched to a gene: 4. The CDR3 DNA sequence: TGTGCCACCAGCAGAATGGGACAGCAGAACACTGAAGCTTTCTTT. It is translated as CATSRMGQQNTEAFF. The full variable domain, its missing parts supplied by reference TRBV15 and TRBJ1-1, is DAMVIQNPRYQVTQFGKPVTLSCSQTLNHNVMYWYQQKSSQAPKLLFHYYDKDFNNEADTPDNFQSRRPNTSFCFLDIRSPGLGDTAMYLCATSRMGQQNTEAFFGQGTRLTVV.

CDR3: CASRPTGNNNEQFF. CDR3 coding DNA: TGCGCCAGCAGACCTACAGGGAACAACAATGAGCAGTTCTTC. The genes are TRBV5-1 and TRBJ2-1, with D possibly being TRBD1 (6 bases). This CDR3 region has 14 residues. The germline V and J ends were trimmed by 5 bases and 5 bases, with 14 bases remaining between them. Germline values: CDR1 SGHRS, CDR2 YFSETQ.

CDR3: CASTGTGTTTDTQYF. CDR3 sequence (DNA): TGTGCCAGCACGGGTACCGGGACAACCACAGATACGCAGTATTTT. The genes are TRBV6-1 and TRBJ2-3; D might be TRBD1 (6 bases). The CDR3 extends over 15 amino acids. The ends were cut back, 7 bases at V and 2 bases at J, with 16 bases in the middle. Germline V lookup: CDR1 MNHNS, CDR2 SASEGT.

The gene calls are TRBV27 and TRBJ1-1, with D unresolved. The V end was cut by 3 bases, the J end by 5 bases, with 10 bases between. The V gene's germline CDR1 is MNHEY and CDR2 SMNVEV (reference sequence). The CDR3 runs to 13 residues. The CDR3 nucleotides read TGTGCCAGCAGTTTCCCGGGGAGGACTGAAGCTTTCTTT. It encodes CASSFPGRTEAFF.

The rearrangement links TRBV29-1 to TRBJ1-1; D is unresolved. Germline V gene data show CDR1 as SQVTM and CDR2 as ANQGSEA. Trimming took 6 bases from V and 3 from J, leaving 14 bases between them. This CDR3 spans 13 amino acids. The CDR3 here is CSVKNAEYTEAFF. The CDR3 bases are TGCAGCGTAAAAAATGCAGAGTACACTGAAGCTTTCTTT.